This entry is about one T cell receptor beta chain. This CDR3 contains 11 residues. Germline lookup yields CDR1 MDHEN and CDR2 SYDVKM. Trimming left V 8 bases short and J 3 bases short, with 8 bases between. This record comes from a study of blood T cell repertoires in COVID-19. Across the whole study: Material from acute and convalescent COVID-19 was sourced from the United States, Italy and Spain. The analysed material was cDNA or gDNA that came from T cells, B-cell-depleted T cells, or PBMCs.

Repertoires were generated with immunoSEQ multiplex PCR, while TCRdb's copy carries only in-frame clones and drops some. The table records roughly 80,000 clones, 75% to 85% of them present only once. The specimen was peripheral blood. This clonotype was sampled from a human donor in a cohort sampled during active COVID-19. The chain has TRBV28 and TRBJ2-7; D gene unclear. The chain's CDR3 is CASAQVYEQYF. The CDR3 DNA is TGTGCCAGCGCCCAGGTCTACGAGCAGTACTTC.